Shown below are 32 T cell receptor beta chains from a single sample sequenced in a study of T-cell reconstitution after alpha-beta-depleted transplantation in children. As it was prepared, the TCRbeta library received unique molecular identifiers. TCRdb analysed the PCR reads with MiXCR anew, one entry per CDR3 protein. This table has about 590,000 distinct CDR3 sequences, under 15% appearing once. The specimen was PBMCs, mostly from graft donor cells, collected 360 days after TCRalphabeta/CD19-depleted stem cell transplant. Receptors were obtained from a male patient younger than 18 who had a stem cell transplant for acute myeloid leukemia, so the T cells may come from the graft donor.

At least ten counts were recorded for this clonotype. The chain carries TRBV12-3 or TRBV12-4 and TRBJ2-1, with D possibly matching TRBD1 (6 bases). The V end lost 5 bases, the J end lost 4 bases, and 18 bases lay between the germline ends. CDR3 size: 16 residues. The chain's CDR3 is CASSGAPQGTYNEQFF. CDR3 nucleotides: TGTGCCAGCAGTGGGGCCCCGCAGGGGACGTACAATGAGCAGTTCTTC.

At least ten counts were recorded for this clonotype. The V and J genes are TRBV29-1 and TRBJ2-7; a weak D match, TRBD1 (6 bases). The germline gives CDR1 SQVTM, CDR2 ANQGSEA. This CDR3 region has 10 residues. Deletions cut 6 bases from V and 7 bases from J, with 10 bases between. CDR3 sequence reads: CSVTGTEQYF. In DNA, the CDR3 is TGCAGCGTGACTGGGACAGAGCAGTACTTC.

The chain joins TRBV7-8 to TRBJ1-3; no clear D. This CDR3 comprises 13 residues. From germline, CDR1 is SGHVS and CDR2 FQNEAQ. V was cut by 8 bases and J by 5 bases, with 13 bases left in between. CDR3 amino acids: CASRNPGRNTIYF. The CDR3, as DNA: TGTGCCAGCCGGAATCCTGGGAGAAACACCATATATTTT. Combining the CDR3 with reference TRBV7-8 and TRBJ1-3 gives the whole variable domain GAGVSQSPRYKVAKRGQDVALRCDPISGHVSLFWYQQALGQGPEFLTYFQNEAQLDKSGLPSDRFFAERPEGSVSTLKIQRTQQEDSAVYLCASRNPGRNTIYFGEGSWLTVV.

The V call is TRBV12-3 or TRBV12-4, the J call TRBJ1-4, with 9 bases that match TRBD1. The ends lost 5 bases at V and 8 bases at J; junction bases unmatched: 9. This CDR3 is built from 15 residues. The CDR3 spells CASSPSQGAEEKLFF. In DNA, the CDR3 is TGTGCCAGCAGTCCTTCACAGGGGGCAGAAGAAAAACTGTTTTTT.

The rearrangement joins TRBV7-2 to TRBJ2-1; D is ambiguous. The CDR3 extends over 16 amino acids. Trimming shortened V by 7 bases and J by 1 base, and 17 bases separated the two germline ends. Germline V gene lookup returns CDR1 SGHTA and CDR2 FQGNSA. CDR3 DNA: TGTGCCAGCACCATCCACCACCTTCAATCCTACAATGAGCAGTTCTTC. The encoded protein is CASTIHHLQSYNEQFF.

This clonotype was detected a few times. The rearrangement joins TRBV2 to TRBJ2-3; 8 bases are a match to TRBD1. Germline CDR1 reads SNHLY; CDR2 reads FYNNEI. Trimming cost V 8 bases and J 2 bases; bases outside gene matches: 12. The CDR3 contains 16 residues. CDR3 loop: CASLTRGPLSTDTQYF. For the CDR3, the DNA is TGTGCCAGCTTGACCAGGGGGCCCCTCTCCACAGATACGCAGTATTTT. The full variable domain, in which reference TRBV2 and TRBJ2-3 provide the parts outside the CDR3, is EPEVTQTPSHQVTQMGQEVILRCVPISNHLYFYWYRQILGQKVEFLVSFYNNEISEKSEIFDDQFSVERPDGSNFTLKIRSTKLEDSAMYFCASLTRGPLSTDTQYFGPGTRLTVL.

This sequence joins TRBV4-3 and TRBJ2-3; D remains unclear. The ends were cut back, 1 base at V and 0 bases at J, with 8 bases in the middle. In germline, CDR1 is LGHNA, CDR2 YSLEER. The CDR3 runs to 15 residues. CDR3: CASSQAPVSTDTQYF. In DNA, the CDR3 is TGCGCCAGCAGCCAAGCTCCCGTTAGCACAGATACGCAGTATTTT.

The V gene is TRBV2, the J gene TRBJ2-1; 8 positions match TRBD2. Germline assignment: CDR1 SNHLY and CDR2 FYNNEI. J gave up 7 bases and V 1 base, and 9 bases lay outside the gene matches. CDR3 size: 16 residues. The CDR3 sequence: CASSEGTGLVLNEQFF. CDR3 nucleotides: TGTGCCAGCAGTGAAGGGACGGGACTAGTCTTGAATGAGCAGTTCTTC.

This chain connects TRBV10-3 to TRBJ2-2; 10 positions agree with TRBD2. The CDR3 contains 17 residues. Looked up from germline, CDR1 is ENHRY and CDR2 is SYGVKD. V was pared by 2 bases and J by 0 bases, with 3 bases of the junction left unmatched. CDR3 in DNA: TGTGCCATCAGTGAGCGGGGACTAGCGACGAACACCGGGGAGCTGTTTTTT. It specifies CAISERGLATNTGELFF.

This chain uses TRBV20-1 with TRBJ2-2, with a tentative D call TRBD2 (6 bases). V dropped 0 bases and J dropped 0 bases, with 11 bases sitting between them. Per the germline V gene, CDR1 is DFQATT and CDR2 is SNEGSKA (reference sequence). This CDR3 is built from 16 residues. CDR3 nucleotide sequence: TGCAGTGCTAGAGATTGGGAGGTCTCGAACACCGGGGAGCTGTTTTTT. Encoded protein: CSARDWEVSNTGELFF.

This clonotype was observed a few times. The rearrangement links TRBV28 to TRBJ1-1, with no clear D. Germline CDR1 is MDHEN and CDR2 is SYDVKM. The CDR3 is 14 amino acids. V was cut by 6 bases and J by 4 bases, with 15 bases left in between. For the CDR3, the DNA is TGTGCCAGCAGATCCGGGGAGATGGCCACTGAAGCTTTCTTT. Protein product: CASRSGEMATEAFF.

The chain has TRBV5-1 and TRBJ2-1; 8 bases are a match to TRBD1. The CDR3 has 14 residues. Trimming cost V 7 bases and J 8 bases; bases outside gene matches: 11. Germline CDR1 reads SGHRS; CDR2 reads YFSETQ. The CDR3, as DNA: TGCGCCAGCCGGTGGGGGACAGGACGCGATGAGCAGTTCTTC. Protein product: CASRWGTGRDEQFF. Full variable domain (remainder filled in from reference TRBV5-1 and TRBJ2-1): KAGVTQTPRYLIKTRGQQVTLSCSPISGHRSVSWYQQTPGQGLQFLFEYFSETQRNKGNFPGRFSGRQFSNSRSEMNVSTLELGDSALYLCASRWGTGRDEQFFGPGTRLTVL.

This chain uses TRBV11-2 with TRBJ2-7; D is unresolved. Germline CDR1 is SGHAT and CDR2 is FQNNGV. This CDR3 has 14 residues. The V gene lost 1 base and the J gene lost 4 bases, with 11 bases spanning the gap. The CDR3 spells CASSLVVSFYEQYF. CDR3 nucleotide sequence: TGTGCCAGCAGCTTAGTAGTGTCCTTTTACGAGCAGTACTTC.

This clonotype was seen only a few times. The V gene is TRBV4-3, the J gene TRBJ2-1; 9 bases map to TRBD2. Unmatched junction bases numbered 6, after V lost 3 bases and J lost 6 bases. The CDR3 totals 15 residues. The germline CDR1 and CDR2 sequences are LGHNA and YSLEER. CDR3 nucleotides: TGCGCCAGCAGCCATGATAGCGGGAGCGCCAATGAGCAGTTCTTC. Residues: CASSHDSGSANEQFF.

This chain joins TRBV9 and TRBJ2-5, with D perhaps assigned TRBD1 or TRBD2 (5 bases each). Germline CDR1 is SGDLS and CDR2 is YYNGEE. The V end was cut by 0 bases, the J end by 4 bases, with 7 bases between. The length of the CDR3 is 13 residues. As DNA, the CDR3 is TGTGCCAGCAGCGTAGCGGGGACAGAGACCCAGTACTTC. As protein: CASSVAGTETQYF.

The chain carries TRBV28 and TRBJ2-4, with D maybe TRBD2 (6 bases). The CDR3 loop spans 17 amino acids. The V gene lost 0 bases and the J gene lost 0 bases, with 12 bases spanning the gap. CDR1 is MDHEN and CDR2 is SYDVKM in the germline V gene. In DNA, the CDR3 is TGTGCCAGCAGTTTATGGGTAGCGGAAGTAGCCAAAAACATTCAGTACTTC. Encoded protein: CASSLWVAEVAKNIQYF.

The sample holds many counts of this clonotype. The chain carries TRBV5-6 and TRBJ2-1; a possible D gene is TRBD1 (6 bases). The CDR3 is 16 residues long. Trimming pared 5 bases from V and 0 bases from J, leaving 15 bases between. The germline V gene has CDR1 SGHDT and CDR2 YYEEEE. In DNA form, the CDR3 reads TGTGCCAGCAGTCGAATACAGGGTGGCTCCTACAATGAGCAGTTCTTC. This codes for CASSRIQGGSYNEQFF.

A few counts support this clonotype. The rearrangement uses TRBV7-2 and TRBJ2-2, with 12 bases that match TRBD2. This CDR3 is 16 amino acids long. V gave up 3 bases and J gave up 5 bases; unmatched junction bases: 4. Germline values: CDR1 SGHTA, CDR2 FQGNSA. The CDR3 DNA reads as TGTGCCAGCAGCTTGGAAGGGACTAGCGGGACCGGGGAGCTGTTTTTT. Residues: CASSLEGTSGTGELFF.

This clonotype appeared a few times. The rearrangement links TRBV6-7 to TRBJ2-2; TRBD2 matches at 15 bases. TRBV6-7 is annotated as an ORF whose role is uncertain. After removal of 2 bases from V and 2 bases from J, the junction contained 9 bases not matched to a gene. The CDR3 has 20 residues. This CDR3 is CASSYHDGLAGGPNTGELFF. The CDR3 DNA reads as TGTGCCAGCAGTTACCACGATGGACTAGCGGGAGGGCCTAACACCGGGGAGCTGTTTTTT.

The sample holds a few counts of this clonotype. This rearrangement joins TRBV7-3 to TRBJ2-1; 7 bases map to TRBD1. The CDR3 has 16 residues. CDR1 and CDR2 (germline): SGHTA, FQGTGA. V shed 5 bases, J shed 0 bases, and the junction held 7 bases outside the gene matches. The CDR3 coding sequence is TGTGCCAGCAGCGAGACAGGGATGAGCTCCTACAATGAGCAGTTCTTC. Translation: CASSETGMSSYNEQFF.

The genes are TRBV28 and TRBJ1-2; TRBD1 agrees at 8 bases. Losses at the gene ends were 6 bases for V and 6 bases for J; bases not matched to a gene: 12. The CDR3 contains 15 residues. Germline lookup yields CDR1 MDHEN and CDR2 SYDVKM. The CDR3: CASSLLDRENDGYTF. DNA of the CDR3: TGTGCCAGCAGCCTCCTGGACAGGGAGAACGATGGCTACACCTTC.

This sequence joins TRBV6-2 or TRBV6-3 and TRBJ2-1; 9 bases map to TRBD2. The CDR3 is 16 residues long. The V gene's germline CDR1 is MNHEY and CDR2 SVGEGT. V lost 5 bases, J lost 7 bases, and 12 bases stayed unmatched. CDR3 loop: CASSARDSGRVNEQFF. In DNA form, the CDR3 reads TGTGCCAGCAGTGCCCGTGATAGCGGGAGAGTTAATGAGCAGTTCTTC.

The table lists this clonotype with a few counts. The chain links TRBV5-1 to TRBJ2-1, with D tentatively TRBD2 (6 bases). The CDR3 length is 16 residues. Trimming took 0 bases from V and 10 from J, leaving 20 bases between them. CDR1 and CDR2 from the germline V gene are SGHRS and YFSETQ. The CDR3 DNA follows: TGCGCCAGCAGCTTGGGGGGCGGGAAGTCCATTAGCGAGCAGTTCTTC. Amino acids: CASSLGGGKSISEQFF.

This clonotype was seen only a few times. The rearrangement links TRBV6-5 to TRBJ2-5, with D perhaps TRBD1 (5 bases). The CDR3 contains 12 residues. Germline loops: CDR1 MNHEY, CDR2 SVGAGI. Trimming shortened V by 0 bases and J by 12 bases, and 11 bases separated the two germline ends. CDR3 protein: CASSYSQGPKYF. CDR3 DNA sequence: TGTGCCAGCAGTTACTCGCAGGGTCCAAAGTACTTC.

At least ten counts were recorded for this clonotype. The genes are TRBV5-1 and TRBJ2-1, with D unclear. V lost 1 base and J lost 0, with 5 bases in between. Germline values: CDR1 SGHRS, CDR2 YFSETQ. This CDR3 has 14 residues. The CDR3 here is CASSLLISYNEQFF. In nucleotides, the CDR3 is TGCGCCAGCAGCTTGCTAATCTCCTACAATGAGCAGTTCTTC.

V usage is TRBV7-9 and J usage is TRBJ2-1, with 8 nucleotides matching TRBD1. The CDR3 totals 16 residues. The ends lost 5 bases at V and 6 bases at J; junction bases unmatched: 12. The germline V gene has CDR1 SEHNR and CDR2 FQNEAQ (reference sequence). Here the CDR3 DNA reads TGTGCCAGCAGCCACCCCCCGGACAGGGCGACCAATGAGCAGTTCTTC. Translated: CASSHPPDRATNEQFF.

DNA for the CDR3: TGTGCCAGCAGCTACAGACTGGTTGATACGCAGTATTTT. Residues: CASSYRLVDTQYF. The chain combines TRBV14 with TRBJ2-3; D is unclear. The CDR3 runs to 13 residues. CDR1 and CDR2 from the germline V gene are SGHDN and FVKESK. With 5 bases removed from V and 6 bases from J, the gap between germline ends came to 12 bases.

This clonotype was found many times. The chain joins TRBV12-3 or TRBV12-4 to TRBJ1-1; unclear D gene. The CDR3 consists of 14 residues. Trimming shortened V by 2 bases and J by 0 bases, and 7 bases separated the two germline ends. The CDR3 bases are TGTGCCAGCAGTTTAAGTCAGTTGAACACTGAAGCTTTCTTT. It encodes CASSLSQLNTEAFF.

The CDR3 sequence is CASRLDRGDNEQFF. The CDR3 region has the DNA TGTGCCAGCAGGCTTGACCGTGGGGATAATGAGCAGTTCTTC. The rearrangement links TRBV6-2 or TRBV6-3 to TRBJ2-1; no clear D gene. Looked up from germline, CDR1 is MNHEY and CDR2 is SVGEGT. CDR3 length: 14 residues. V was clipped by 6 bases and J by 7 bases, with 16 bases between them.

This clonotype turned up a few times. The chain has TRBV28 and TRBJ2-2, with D perhaps given as TRBD1 or TRBD2 (5 bases each). V lost 5 bases and J 3 bases, leaving 16 bases between the germline ends. Germline V lookup: CDR1 MDHEN, CDR2 SYDVKM. This CDR3 contains 16 residues. CDR3 nucleotides: TGTGCCAGCAGTCCCCTTGGGACGGCGCACACCGGGGAGCTGTTTTTT. It encodes CASSPLGTAHTGELFF.

Only a few counts were recorded for this clonotype. The V gene is TRBV20-1, the J gene TRBJ2-3; D is ambiguous. The CDR3 extends over 13 amino acids. Trimming left V 6 bases short and J 3 bases short, with 13 bases between. CDR1 is DFQATT, CDR2 SNEGSKA, per germline (reference sequence). The CDR3: CSANFGRTDTQYF. CDR3 DNA: TGCAGTGCCAACTTCGGACGGACAGATACGCAGTATTTT.

Only a few counts were recorded for this clonotype. The V gene is TRBV18, the J gene TRBJ2-6; D may be TRBD1 (6 bases). Looked up from germline, CDR1 is KGHSH and CDR2 is LQKENI. Trimming took off 4 bases at V and 0 bases at J, with 13 bases between the two ends. The CDR3 length is 17 residues. As DNA, the CDR3 is TGTGCCAGCTCACGGGACAACCAATTCTCTGGGGCCAACGTCCTGACTTTC. Translating gives CASSRDNQFSGANVLTF.